This T cell receptor beta chain stems from a study of shared clonotypes between healthy human individuals. Data came from immunoSEQ multiplex PCR; TCRdb stores just in-frame clones and leaves some out. Of 600,000 to 700,000 clones in the sample, more than 70% are singletons; the top ten hold around 1.8%. Germline V gives CDR1 PRHDT, CDR2 FYEKMQ (reference sequence). V lost 5 bases, J lost 0 bases, and 12 bases stayed unmatched. This CDR3 spans 17 amino acids. The TCR sequence derives from a woman between 25 and 40 years old in good health. Sequencing was done on a sample of memory CD4+ T cells sorted from blood. Subset of the sample: CD45RA-negative fraction. The chain links TRBV13 to TRBJ2-7; 8 bases line up with TRBD2. The CDR3 loop reads CASSALWLAGTSYEQYF. As DNA, the CDR3 is TGTGCCAGCAGCGCCCTGTGGCTAGCGGGCACCTCCTACGAGCAGTACTTC.